This TCR beta chain was recorded in a study of control samples from healthy donors and cancer patients. The germline gives CDR1 SGHAT, CDR2 FQNNGV. After removal of 5 bases from V and 7 bases from J, the junction contained 6 bases not matched to a gene. There are 13 residues in the CDR3. Generated by immunoSEQ multiplex PCR, the TCRdb table keeps only in-frame clones and is missing some. The sample contains about 130,000 clones, 92% of which appear only once. The source of this sequence is an elderly man with head and neck cancer. The sequenced sample was PBMCs. This chain connects TRBV11-2 to TRBJ2-3; TRBD1 aligns across 7 bases. Here the CDR3 DNA reads TGTGCCAGCAGCCTCTACAGGGGAAATACGCAGTATTTT. As protein: CASSLYRGNTQYF.